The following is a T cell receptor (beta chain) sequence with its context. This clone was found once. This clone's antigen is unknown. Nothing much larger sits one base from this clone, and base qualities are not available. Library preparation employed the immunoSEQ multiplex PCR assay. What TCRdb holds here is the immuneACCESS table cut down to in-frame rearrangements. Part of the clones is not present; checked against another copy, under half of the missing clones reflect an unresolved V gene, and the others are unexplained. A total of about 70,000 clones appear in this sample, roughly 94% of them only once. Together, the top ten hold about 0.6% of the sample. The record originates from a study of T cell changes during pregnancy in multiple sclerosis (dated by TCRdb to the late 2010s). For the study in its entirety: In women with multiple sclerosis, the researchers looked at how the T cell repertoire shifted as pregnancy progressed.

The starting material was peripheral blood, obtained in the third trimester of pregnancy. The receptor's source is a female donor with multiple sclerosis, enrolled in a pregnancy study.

The CDR3: CASSSQGQGVTEAFF. The DNA sequence is as follows: TGTGCCAGCAGCTCCCAGGGGCAGGGGGTCACTGAAGCTTTCTTT. The V and J segments used are TRBV7-2 and TRBJ1-1; 7 junctional bases match TRBD1. Taken from cysteine to phenylalanine, the CDR3 has 15 residues. The entry retains the CDR3 DNA only, 45 bases that are in frame from base 1. V ends up 4 bases short and J 4 bases short, with an unmatched junction base count of 9. Via the germline V gene, CDR1 is SGHTA and CDR2 FQGNSA.